These 2 T cell receptor beta chains originate from one sample sequenced in a study of blood T cell repertoires in COVID-19. Assay: immunoSEQ multiplex PCR; the TCRdb copy retains only in-frame clones and omits some. The sample lists more than 300,000 clones, about 87% occurring once. The specimen was peripheral blood. These receptors were taken from a woman in her twenties or thirties with COVID-19, enrolled during active disease.

The CDR3 region has the DNA TGTGCCAGCAGCAATCCTAGCGGGATCACCGGGGAGCTGTTTTTT. Amino acids: CASSNPSGITGELFF. The gene calls are TRBV4-2 and TRBJ2-2; 9 nucleotides align to TRBD2. V shed 5 bases and J 4 bases; nucleotides not matched to a gene: 5. The CDR3 runs to 15 residues. Germline lookup yields CDR1 LGHNA and CDR2 YNFKEQ.

The chain couples TRBV2 to TRBJ2-1, with D unclear. Between the trimmed V and J ends, which lost 6 bases and 8 bases, there was a span of 11 bases. The CDR3 sequence is 12 residues long. The germline V gene has CDR1 SNHLY and CDR2 FYNNEI. CDR3 sequence: CASSLAVYEQFF. The CDR3 DNA is TGTGCCAGCAGCCTCGCGGTGTATGAGCAGTTCTTC.